The TCR beta chain under discussion was sequenced for a study of blood T cell repertoires in COVID-19. Overall study context: COVID-19 samples, acute and convalescent, were from the United States, Italy and Spain. Sources were T cells, B-cell-depleted T cells, or PBMCs; the material itself was cDNA or gDNA.

This table comes from immunoSEQ multiplex PCR, and its TCRdb copy is limited to in-frame clones, with some not included. This sample yields approximately 88,000 clones, of which roughly 87% are seen a single time; about 16% belongs to the top ten. Trimming removed 5 bases from V and 5 bases from J, with 6 bases in between. Germline V gene data show CDR1 as SGHRS and CDR2 as YFSETQ. The CDR3 runs 11 residues. V usage is TRBV5-1 and J usage is TRBJ2-3; D is ambiguous. The source is a male donor with acute or convalescent COVID-19. The sample was peripheral blood. In DNA form, the CDR3 reads TGCGCCAGCAGTAGAGAAGATACGCAGTATTTT. Its translation: CASSREDTQYF.